This T cell receptor beta chain derives from a study of blood T cell repertoires in COVID-19. Background on the study: Researchers got acute and convalescent COVID-19 samples from the United States, Italy and Spain. Nucleic acid was either cDNA or gDNA, and it came from T cells, B-cell-depleted T cells, or PBMCs.

The method was immunoSEQ multiplex PCR; TCRdb's version includes in-frame clones alone and lacks a portion of them. The sample holds approximately 170,000 clones, approximately 90% seen once. J lost 5 bases, V lost 3 bases, and 6 bases had no gene match. CDR1 is MNHNY, CDR2 SVGAGI, per germline (reference sequence). This CDR3 contains 15 residues. The sequence came from a man aged 50 to 60 who had recovered from COVID-19. Sequenced: peripheral blood. The V gene is TRBV6-6, the J gene TRBJ2-7; the match to TRBD1 covers 11 bases. CDR3 sequence (DNA): TGTGCCAGCAGTTATACCGGGACAGGGGGGAACGAGCAGTACTTC. This translates into CASSYTGTGGNEQYF.